What follows are 32 T cell receptor beta chains derived from one specimen sequenced in a study of shared clonotypes between healthy human individuals. Terminally differentiated effector memory CD45RA+ cells were left out of the naive CD8 fraction, which was CD45RO-negative and positively selected for CCR7. Produced via immunoSEQ multiplex PCR; TCRdb's table is partial and in-frame only. The table lists about 580,000 clones, 95% to 98% of them singletons. The material sequenced was naive CD8+ T cells sorted from blood. These receptors came from a man aged 25-45 years in good health.

In DNA form, the CDR3 reads TGCGCCAGCAGCACAGGGGGGGCTAGGGAGCAGTACTTC. The encoded protein is CASSTGGAREQYF. The J gene is TRBJ2-7, the V gene TRBV5-1; D is perhaps TRBD1 (8 bases). V dropped 4 bases and J dropped 7 bases, with 15 bases sitting between them. The CDR3 runs 13 residues. Germline values: CDR1 SGHRS, CDR2 YFSETQ.

V is TRBV27 and J is TRBJ1-2; 7 nucleotides align to TRBD1. V was pared by 5 bases and J by 0 bases, with 3 bases of the junction left unmatched. The CDR3 runs 14 residues. Germline loops: CDR1 MNHEY, CDR2 SMNVEV (reference sequence). CDR3 nucleotides: TGTGCCAGCAGTCCAGGGGGTCCTAACTATGGCTACACCTTC. Translation: CASSPGGPNYGYTF.

The chain combines TRBV2 with TRBJ2-5; D remains unclear. Germline CDR1 reads SNHLY; CDR2 reads FYNNEI. The CDR3 has 14 residues. Trimming pared 1 base from V and 6 bases from J, leaving 12 bases between. For the CDR3, the DNA is TGTGCCAGCAGTGAAGGTCACGGAAGAAAGACCCAGTACTTC. It yields the protein CASSEGHGRKTQYF.

The chain combines TRBV7-6 with TRBJ2-7; 12 nucleotides align to TRBD2. CDR1 is SGHVS, CDR2 FNYEAQ, per germline. The CDR3 spans 15 residues. V shed 3 bases, J shed 7 bases, and the junction held 7 bases outside the gene matches. For the CDR3, the DNA is TGTGCCAGCAGCTTCCGACTAGCGGGAGAAGGGGAGCAGTACTTC. Its translation: CASSFRLAGEGEQYF.

V and J are TRBV13 and TRBJ1-2, with 7 nucleotides matching TRBD1. The germline CDR1 and CDR2 sequences are PRHDT and FYEKMQ (reference sequence). The trim removed 4 bases at V and 2 bases at J, leaving 13 bases unmatched. This CDR3 contains 17 residues. Here the CDR3 reads CASSYGGVGGLNYGYTF. CDR3 nucleotide sequence: TGTGCCAGCAGCTACGGCGGAGTAGGGGGCCTCAACTATGGCTACACCTTC.

CDR3 region: CASSMGQGKTMTYNEQFF. CDR3 DNA: TGTGCCAGCAGCATGGGACAGGGGAAGACCATGACATACAATGAGCAGTTCTTC. V usage is TRBV7-9 and J usage is TRBJ2-1; 10 bases agree with TRBD1. CDR1 SEHNR and CDR2 FQNEAQ come from the germline V gene (reference sequence). The CDR3 spans 18 residues. V lost 5 bases and J lost 4; bases outside the gene matches: 14.

The rearrangement joins TRBV4-1 to TRBJ2-7; 8 nucleotides agree with TRBD2. Trimming cost V 1 base and J 0 bases; bases outside gene matches: 2. In germline, CDR1 is MGHRA, CDR2 YSYEKL. The CDR3 length is 15 residues. Here the CDR3 reads CASSQAGTSSYEQYF. The CDR3 DNA reads TGCGCCAGCAGCCAAGCAGGGACTAGCTCCTACGAGCAGTACTTC.

The chain combines TRBV19 with TRBJ2-5; D might be TRBD2 (6 bases). Germline CDR1 is LNHDA and CDR2 is SQIVND (reference sequence). There are 13 residues in the CDR3. The V and J ends lost 10 bases and 0 bases respectively, with 12 bases between them. The CDR3 sequence: CATKRTNQETQYF. In nucleotides, the CDR3 is TGTGCCACCAAAAGGACTAACCAAGAGACCCAGTACTTC.

The chain has TRBV15 and TRBJ1-5, with D uncertain. V dropped 0 bases and J dropped 4 bases, with 4 bases sitting between them. The CDR3 length is 13 residues. The germline V gene has CDR1 LNHNV and CDR2 YYDKDF (reference sequence). CDR3 sequence (DNA): TGTGCCACCAGCAGAGATACAAATCAGCCCCAGCATTTT. This encodes CATSRDTNQPQHF.

The J gene is TRBJ2-7, the V gene TRBV14; 8 nucleotides match TRBD2. CDR3 length equals 15 residues. V lost 1 base, J lost 1 base, and 3 bases stayed unmatched. CDR1 and CDR2 (germline): SGHDN, FVKESK. The CDR3, as DNA: TGTGCCAGCAGCCAAGCCCGGGAGGGGTCCTACGAGCAGTACTTC. Translated: CASSQAREGSYEQYF.

The chain couples TRBV4-1 to TRBJ2-2; D possibly corresponds to TRBD2 (6 bases). The CDR3 has 17 residues. CDR1 is MGHRA and CDR2 is YSYEKL in the germline V gene. V was pared by 4 bases and J by 3 bases, with 18 bases between. The chain's CDR3 is CASSLPTGTGDTGELFF. CDR3 DNA sequence: TGCGCCAGCAGCCTTCCTACCGGGACGGGGGACACCGGGGAGCTGTTTTTT.

This clone was seen only once. The CDR3 nucleotides are TGTGCCAGCAGCGACCGGGACAGGGGGCACGAGCAGTACTTC. As protein: CASSDRDRGHEQYF. The rearrangement links TRBV5-4 to TRBJ2-7; 12 nucleotides align to TRBD1. The V gene's germline CDR1 is SGHNT and CDR2 YYREEE (reference sequence). There are 14 residues in the CDR3. Trimming removed 4 bases from V and 5 bases from J; junction bases left unmatched: 4.

This clone was observed once. Additional DNA sequences in this sample encode the identical CDR3. The V and J genes are TRBV7-9 and TRBJ2-7; 7 nucleotides match TRBD1. With 1 base clipped from V and 4 bases from J, the junction kept 4 bases outside the gene matches. The CDR3 has 14 amino acids. The germline V gene has CDR1 SEHNR and CDR2 FQNEAQ (reference sequence). The CDR3 reads CASSLVGQPYEQYF. The CDR3 bases are TGTGCCAGCAGCTTAGTGGGACAGCCTTACGAGCAGTACTTC.

This chain uses TRBV28 with TRBJ2-1; 7 nucleotides agree with TRBD2. This CDR3 comprises 14 residues. The J segment lost 5 bases and the V segment lost 6 bases, leaving 7 bases of the junction unmatched. CDR1 MDHEN and CDR2 SYDVKM come from the germline V gene. CDR3: CASSLGLGDNEQFF. In nucleotides, the CDR3 is TGTGCCAGCAGCCTCGGACTAGGCGACAATGAGCAGTTCTTC.

The sample holds one count of this clone. This sequence joins TRBV5-1 and TRBJ2-7; 8 nucleotides match TRBD1. The CDR3 runs 16 residues. Trimming cost V 0 bases and J 3 bases; bases outside gene matches: 8. Germline V gene sequence: CDR1 SGHRS, CDR2 YFSETQ. The CDR3 sequence: CASSLAQGQVGYEQYF. The CDR3 bases are TGCGCCAGCAGCTTGGCCCAGGGACAGGTGGGCTACGAGCAGTACTTC. The full variable domain, with the rest looked up from reference TRBV5-1 and TRBJ2-7, is KAGVTQTPRYLIKTRGQQVTLSCSPISGHRSVSWYQQTPGQGLQFLFEYFSETQRNKGNFPGRFSGRQFSNSRSEMNVSTLELGDSALYLCASSLAQGQVGYEQYFGPGTRLTVT.

The chain uses TRBV25-1 and TRBJ2-5, with 10 bases lining up with TRBD2. CDR1 and CDR2 from the germline V gene are MGHDK and SYGVNS. The trim removed 5 bases at V and 5 bases at J, leaving 11 bases unmatched. This CDR3 comprises 16 residues. CDR3 sequence reads: CASSPPLAGVTETQYF. The DNA for the CDR3 is TGTGCCAGCAGTCCCCCCCTAGCGGGAGTAACGGAGACCCAGTACTTC.

The V call is TRBV5-6, the J call TRBJ2-3; 13 positions match TRBD2. The CDR3 loop spans 16 amino acids. V trimming: 4 bases; J trimming: 2 bases; junction bases outside the gene matches: 4. Germline V gene lookup returns CDR1 SGHDT and CDR2 YYEEEE. The CDR3 bases are TGTGCCAGCAGCGCCGGGACTAGCGGGGTCACAGATACGCAGTATTTT. Its protein is CASSAGTSGVTDTQYF.

The chain is built from TRBV5-1 and TRBJ2-7, with a weak D call TRBD2 (5 bases). Deletions cut 5 bases from V and 2 bases from J, with 11 bases between. Germline-derived CDR1 and CDR2 are SGHRS and YFSETQ. The CDR3 consists of 13 residues. The DNA for the CDR3 is TGCGCCAGCAGGACATCGAGGGCCTACGAGCAGTACTTC. It translates to CASRTSRAYEQYF. The variable domain in full, completed from reference TRBV5-1 and TRBJ2-7, reads KAGVTQTPRYLIKTRGQQVTLSCSPISGHRSVSWYQQTPGQGLQFLFEYFSETQRNKGNFPGRFSGRQFSNSRSEMNVSTLELGDSALYLCASRTSRAYEQYFGPGTRLTVT.

V usage is TRBV7-2 and J usage is TRBJ2-7; 7 bases align to TRBD2. The CDR3 runs 17 residues. Germline V gives CDR1 SGHTA, CDR2 FQGNSA. The junction had 15 bases not matched to a gene; V was cut back by 7 bases and J by 0 bases. This CDR3 is CASIPGGGGSASYEQYF. DNA for the CDR3: TGTGCCAGCATCCCCGGGGGTGGCGGGAGCGCCTCCTACGAGCAGTACTTC.

V usage is TRBV5-1 and J usage is TRBJ2-3, with D perhaps TRBD2 (5 bases). V dropped 4 bases and J dropped 2 bases, with 17 bases sitting between them. Looked up from germline, CDR1 is SGHRS and CDR2 is YFSETQ. CDR3 length: 16 amino acids. The CDR3 sequence: CASSPNSLANTDTQYF. The CDR3 DNA follows: TGCGCCAGCAGCCCAAACTCCCTAGCAAACACAGATACGCAGTATTTT.

V gene TRBV18 combines with J gene TRBJ2-7, with D perhaps TRBD2 (5 bases). Per germline, CDR1 KGHSH and CDR2 LQKENI. The V gene lost 5 bases and the J gene lost 1 base, with 18 bases spanning the gap. CDR3 length equals 16 residues. In nucleotides, the CDR3 is TGTGCCAGCTCATACGAGGCTGCGGGCTCTTCCTACGAGCAGTACTTC. As protein: CASSYEAAGSSYEQYF.

This clone was seen a single time. V is TRBV5-1 and J is TRBJ2-3; a possible D gene is TRBD2 (5 bases). CDR1 and CDR2 (germline): SGHRS, YFSETQ. V shed 6 bases and J shed 5 bases, with 19 bases lying between them. There are 15 residues in the CDR3. Here the CDR3 DNA reads TGCGCCAGCACGCGGCTGGGCAACCGGGGAGATACGCAGTATTTT. Translating it yields CASTRLGNRGDTQYF.

The chain carries TRBV5-5 and TRBJ2-2; a possible D gene is TRBD1 (6 bases). This CDR3 has 17 residues. Germline V gene data show CDR1 as SGHKS and CDR2 as YYEKEE (reference sequence). Trimming cost V 1 base and J 5 bases, with 18 bases left between them. The DNA for the CDR3 is TGTGCCAGCAGCTTGTTAGTCTTTGGGACACCAACCGGGGAGCTGTTTTTT. Its protein product is CASSLLVFGTPTGELFF.

The chain carries TRBV29-1 and TRBJ2-1, with 15 bases aligning to TRBD2. V lost 6 bases and J lost 0; bases outside the gene matches: 12. CDR1 SQVTM and CDR2 ANQGSEA come from the germline V gene. This CDR3 has 19 amino acids. This CDR3 is CSVAGLAGGPSYSYNEQFF. CDR3 bases: TGCAGCGTAGCTGGACTAGCGGGAGGGCCGAGCTACTCCTACAATGAGCAGTTCTTC.

V usage is TRBV7-9 and J usage is TRBJ2-3, with 9 bases identical to TRBD1. The CDR3 covers 17 residues. Germline lookup yields CDR1 SEHNR and CDR2 FQNEAQ (reference sequence). V trimming: 5 bases; J trimming: 1 base; junction bases outside the gene matches: 10. Here the CDR3 DNA reads TGTGCCAGCAGCATAACCATACGGACAGGGGGCACAGATACGCAGTATTTT. Its protein is CASSITIRTGGTDTQYF. Full variable domain (missing parts from reference TRBV7-9 and TRBJ2-3): DTGVSQNPRHKITKRGQNVTFRCDPISEHNRLYWYRQTLGQGPEFLTYFQNEAQLEKSRLLSDRFSAERPKGSFSTLEIQRTEQGDSAMYLCASSITIRTGGTDTQYFGPGTRLTVL.

CDR3 amino acids: CASSLVEDPTDTQYF. CDR3 nucleotides: TGTGCCAGCAGCTTGGTTGAAGACCCCACAGATACGCAGTATTTT. The J gene is TRBJ2-3, the V gene TRBV5-6; D unresolved. Trimming shortened V by 0 bases and J by 2 bases, and 10 bases separated the two germline ends. The CDR3 length is 15 residues. In germline, CDR1 is SGHDT, CDR2 YYEEEE.

This sequence joins TRBV30 and TRBJ2-7; a weak D match, TRBD2 (6 bases). This CDR3 is 15 amino acids long. Germline loops: CDR1 GTSNPN, CDR2 SVGIG (reference sequence). Trimming took off 0 bases at V and 3 bases at J, with 15 bases between the two ends. This chain's CDR3 is CAWSVHLARDYEQYF. The CDR3 bases are TGTGCCTGGAGTGTACATCTAGCGCGGGACTACGAGCAGTACTTC.

J is TRBJ2-7 and V is TRBV7-9; 10 bases match TRBD2. The CDR3 covers 15 residues. Germline CDR1 and CDR2: SEHNR and FQNEAQ (reference sequence). J was trimmed by 3 bases and V by 5 bases; bases with no gene match: 7. The CDR3 reads CASSPRTSGDYEQYF. The DNA for the CDR3 is TGTGCCAGCAGCCCCCGGACTAGCGGAGACTACGAGCAGTACTTC.

The V call is TRBV18, the J call TRBJ1-6; TRBD1 agrees at 9 bases. The CDR3 runs to 15 residues. The J segment lost 9 bases and the V segment lost 1 base, leaving 4 bases of the junction unmatched. Germline-derived CDR1 and CDR2 are KGHSH and LQKENI. The CDR3 is CASSPRTGEISPLHF. The CDR3 nucleotides are TGTGCCAGCTCACCACGGACAGGGGAAATTTCACCCCTCCACTTT.

The chain carries TRBV5-1 and TRBJ2-5; possibly TRBD1 for D (7 bases). Germline assignment: CDR1 SGHRS and CDR2 YFSETQ. V lost 4 bases, J lost 3 bases, and 13 bases lay in between. The CDR3 has 14 residues. As DNA, the CDR3 is TGCGCCAGCAGCCCAGGGGGGAACGAAGAGACCCAGTACTTC. Translated: CASSPGGNEETQYF.

The chain recombines TRBV7-9 with TRBJ2-2; perhaps TRBD1 as D (5 bases). Germline CDR1 and CDR2: SEHNR and FQNEAQ (reference sequence). Trimming removed 8 bases from V and 4 bases from J, with 11 bases in between. The CDR3 is made up of 13 amino acids. CDR3 residues: CASGRTSTGELFF. The CDR3 DNA is TGTGCCAGCGGCCGGACAAGCACCGGGGAGCTGTTTTTT.

This clone was observed a few times. J is TRBJ2-5 and V is TRBV7-9; D is unresolved. Germline V gene lookup returns CDR1 SEHNR and CDR2 FQNEAQ (reference sequence). The V gene lost 5 bases and the J gene lost 2 bases, with 12 bases spanning the gap. This CDR3 comprises 14 residues. The chain's CDR3 is CASSGESRQETQYF. CDR3 sequence (DNA): TGTGCCAGCAGCGGTGAATCGAGGCAAGAGACCCAGTACTTC. Filled out from reference TRBV7-9 and TRBJ2-5, the complete variable domain reads DTGVSQNPRHKITKRGQNVTFRCDPISEHNRLYWYRQTLGQGPEFLTYFQNEAQLEKSRLLSDRFSAERPKGSFSTLEIQRTEQGDSAMYLCASSGESRQETQYFGPGTRLLVL.